These 10 T cell receptor beta chains came from one sample sequenced in a study of technical replicates of blood from a few donors. The repertoire was sequenced with immunoSEQ multiplex PCR; TCRdb's copy has only in-frame clones and lacks some. In the table there are about 97,000 clones, around 96% of which are singletons. The sequenced sample was T cells isolated from PBMCs. The receptors shown here come from a human donor in good health.

The chain couples TRBV9 to TRBJ2-7; possible D gene TRBD1, 5 bases. The germline V gene has CDR1 SGDLS and CDR2 YYNGEE. The CDR3 has 12 residues. Trimming took off 4 bases at V and 4 bases at J, with 9 bases between the two ends. Here the CDR3 reads CASSQQGYEQYF. The CDR3 coding sequence is TGTGCCAGCAGCCAGCAGGGTTACGAGCAGTACTTC.

Worth noting for this clone: The sample contains more than one DNA sequence encoding this CDR3. This chain joins TRBV9 and TRBJ1-2, with 7 bases lining up with TRBD1. V lost 0 bases, J lost 5 bases, and 4 bases stayed unmatched. This CDR3 contains 14 residues. Germline V gives CDR1 SGDLS, CDR2 YYNGEE. The CDR3 bases are TGTGCCAGCAGCGTAGATCCAGGGGGTTATGGCTACACCTTC. It specifies CASSVDPGGYGYTF.

J is TRBJ2-1 and V is TRBV2; TRBD2 aligns across 10 bases. The CDR3 has 13 residues. The junction had 5 bases not matched to a gene; V was cut back by 8 bases and J by 7 bases. Germline V gene lookup returns CDR1 SNHLY and CDR2 FYNNEI. For the CDR3, the DNA is TGTGCCAGCTTTCTAGCGGGAGTGAATGAGCAGTTCTTC. Its translation is CASFLAGVNEQFF.

V and J are TRBV18 and TRBJ2-1, with D unclear. The V gene lost 0 bases and the J gene lost 6 bases, with 12 bases spanning the gap. The CDR3 runs to 15 residues. Germline CDR1 is KGHSH and CDR2 is LQKENI. DNA for the CDR3: TGTGCCAGCTCACCACCGTCACCTTATAGCAATGAGCAGTTCTTC. It translates to CASSPPSPYSNEQFF.

This sequence joins TRBV5-1 and TRBJ2-1; possible D gene TRBD2, 6 bases. The CDR3 contains 15 residues. Deletions cut 4 bases from V and 0 bases from J, with 11 bases between. CDR1 SGHRS and CDR2 YFSETQ come from the germline V gene. The CDR3 loop is CASSTLGSSYNEQFF. CDR3 bases: TGCGCCAGCAGCACACTCGGGAGCTCCTACAATGAGCAGTTCTTC.

V and J are TRBV10-3 and TRBJ2-5; 8 nucleotides align to TRBD1. V was clipped by 5 bases and J by 8 bases; unmatched bases: 13. Germline loops: CDR1 ENHRY, CDR2 SYGVKD. This CDR3 is 15 amino acids long. The CDR3 is CAISPGWGQELTQYF. DNA for the CDR3: TGTGCCATCAGTCCCGGCTGGGGACAGGAACTCACCCAGTACTTC.

This sequence joins TRBV29-1 and TRBJ1-2, with TRBD1 matching over 7 bases. V was pared by 2 bases and J by 7 bases, with 7 bases of the junction left unmatched. Germline V CDR1 and CDR2: SQVTM, ANQGSEA. CDR3 length: 13 residues. Here the CDR3 DNA reads TGCAGCGTTGAATCGGAGGGGGCGCCTGGCTACACCTTC. It is translated as CSVESEGAPGYTF.

The chain has TRBV6-5 and TRBJ2-1; 7 nucleotides line up with TRBD1. The J segment lost 7 bases and the V segment lost 5 bases, leaving 8 bases of the junction unmatched. Per germline, CDR1 MNHEY and CDR2 SVGAGI. This CDR3 contains 14 residues. The CDR3 DNA reads TGTGCCAGCAGTGCAGGACAGACAGGGAATGAGCAGTTCTTC. It specifies CASSAGQTGNEQFF.

The genes are TRBV7-2 and TRBJ2-7; D possibly corresponds to TRBD1 (6 bases). CDR1 and CDR2 from the germline V gene are SGHTA and FQGNSA. The CDR3 sequence is 13 residues long. V was trimmed by 5 bases and J by 0 bases, leaving 8 bases between them. The CDR3 sequence: CASSRQDSYEQYF. CDR3 in DNA: TGTGCCAGCAGCAGACAGGACTCCTACGAGCAGTACTTC.

The J gene is TRBJ2-3, the V gene TRBV5-1; TRBD1 aligns across 10 bases. V gave up 1 base and J gave up 5 bases; unmatched junction bases: 7. The germline V gene has CDR1 SGHRS and CDR2 YFSETQ. The CDR3 extends over 16 amino acids. The CDR3 protein is CASSLTGTGVGDTQYF. CDR3 in DNA: TGCGCCAGCAGCTTGACTGGGACAGGGGTGGGAGATACGCAGTATTTT.